A selection of T cell receptor beta chains follows, all from one sample in a study of T cells generated in artificial thymic organoids. From the 5' RACE reads, TCRdb called clonotypes with MiXCR, one entry per CDR3 protein. The sample contains about 3,300 distinct CDR3 sequences, around 31% of which appear only once. The sequencing sample was made of naive CD8+ T cells from blood. Every receptor here comes from a human donor who gave cord blood stem cells for thymic organoid culture, a cardiac surgery patient who gave postnatal thymus, or a blood donor (not recorded which). Both conserved end residues are part of each CDR3. A D gene is named only where the DNA matches it firmly. A row's size may be missing; if present it is once, few, many or a size class.

few,TRBV12-3/TRBV12-4,TRBJ1-4,NA,CASSLHGASEKLFF,TGTGCCAGCAGCCTCCATGGGGCGTCTGAAAAACTGTTTTTT
NA,TRBV25-1,TRBJ2-7,NA,CASRGYEQYF,TGTGCCAGCAGGGGCTACGAGCAGTACTTC
NA,TRBV12-3/TRBV12-4,TRBJ1-5,NA,CASSHGGNNQPQHF,TGTGCCAGCAGTCACGGGGGGAACAATCAGCCCCAGCATTTT
few,TRBV5-4,TRBJ1-4,NA,CASSSRANEKLFF,TGTGCCAGCAGCAGCCGGGCCAATGAAAAACTGTTTTTT
medium-sized,TRBV7-6,TRBJ2-2,TRBD2,CASSPTRLGGLAGTQNTGELFF,TGTGCCAGCAGCCCTACCCGACTGGGTGGACTAGCGGGCACCCAGAACACCGGGGAGCTGTTTTTT
few,TRBV5-5,TRBJ2-7,NA,CASSPGRGSYEQYF,TGTGCCAGCAGTCCAGGACGGGGCTCCTACGAGCAGTACTTC
NA,TRBV5-1,TRBJ2-7,NA,CASSWNLGRGYEQYF,TGCGCCAGCAGCTGGAATTTGGGACGGGGGTACGAGCAGTACTTC
large,TRBV2,TRBJ1-4,NA,CASSLPGQDFF,TGTGCCAGCAGTCTACCGGGCCAGGACTTTTTT
NA,TRBV5-1,TRBJ2-3,TRBD2,CVSSLRAGTSTDTQYF,TGCGTCAGCAGCTTAAGAGCGGGGACTAGCACAGATACGCAGTATTTT
NA,TRBV9,TRBJ1-2,NA,CASSVESDPGPYGYTF,TGTGCCAGCAGCGTAGAGTCTGATCCCGGGCCCTATGGCTACACCTTC
medium-sized,TRBV12-3/TRBV12-4,TRBJ1-1,NA,CASSPRDLNTEAFF,TGTGCCAGCAGTCCCCGGGATTTGAACACTGAAGCTTTCTTT
NA,TRBV6-2/TRBV6-3,TRBJ2-3,NA,CASSYGLTSTDTQYF,TGTGCCAGCAGTTATGGGCTTACTAGCACAGATACGCAGTATTTT
few,TRBV2,TRBJ2-7,NA,CASSGYEQYF,TGTGCCAGCAGTGGATACGAGCAGTACTTC
medium-sized,TRBV20-1,TRBJ1-2,NA,CSAQAANYGYTF,TGCAGTGCTCAGGCAGCCAACTATGGCTACACCTTC
medium-sized,TRBV7-2,TRBJ2-3,TRBD1,CASSLAWTGIRVTDTQYF,TGTGCCAGCAGCTTAGCGTGGACAGGGATAAGGGTCACAGATACGCAGTATTTT
NA,TRBV4-3,TRBJ2-3,TRBD2,CASSQVASGLAVTDTQYF,TGCGCCAGCAGCCAAGTTGCCTCGGGACTAGCGGTTACAGATACGCAGTATTTT
NA,TRBV25-1,TRBJ2-7,NA,CASSDSYEQYF,TGTGCCAGCAGTGACTCCTACGAGCAGTACTTC
NA,TRBV5-6,TRBJ2-1,NA,CASSLWDSSYNEQFF,TGTGCCAGCAGCTTGTGGGATTCGTCCTACAATGAGCAGTTCTTC
NA,TRBV21-1,TRBJ2-3,NA,CAIPTGRTDTQYF,TGTGCCATCCCGACAGGGAGGACAGATACGCAGTATTTT
NA,TRBV9,TRBJ2-2,NA,CASSPGGGGGGELFF,TGTGCCAGCAGCCCCGGAGGGGGGGGCGGCGGGGAGCTGTTTTTT
medium-sized,TRBV7-9,TRBJ1-5,NA,CASSLDNQPQHF,TGTGCCAGCAGCTTAGACAATCAGCCCCAGCATTTT
NA,TRBV7-9,TRBJ1-2,TRBD1,CASSIGTAYYGYTF,TGTGCCAGCAGCATTGGGACAGCATACTATGGCTACACCTTC
NA,TRBV6-5,TRBJ2-7,TRBD1,CASSAQGGYEQYF,TGTGCCAGCAGCGCACAGGGGGGCTACGAGCAGTACTTC
medium-sized,TRBV5-1,TRBJ2-1,NA,CASSLVIAVNEQFF,TGCGCCAGCAGCTTGGTGATAGCGGTCAATGAGCAGTTCTTC
few,TRBV4-1,TRBJ2-3,NA,CASSLGVGASTDTQYF,TGCGCCAGCAGCCTGGGCGTGGGAGCTAGCACAGATACGCAGTATTTT
NA,TRBV9,TRBJ2-7,NA,CASSVNMTYEQYF,TGTGCCAGCAGCGTAAATATGACCTACGAGCAGTACTTC